This TCR beta chain was identified during a study of molecular identifiers for immune sequencing clone quantification. Findings and limits, study-wide: Single-cell amounts of spiked Jurkat TCR RNA were reportedly detectable among over 750,000 naive cells.

Trimming took off 4 bases at V and 2 bases at J, with 15 bases between the two ends. Germline loops: CDR1 LGHNA, CDR2 YSLEER. The length of the CDR3 is 15 residues. Comments on this clonotype: Its antigen is as yet unknown. It may be a read error: a sequence one base away is much more abundant.

TCRdb called the PCR reads again in MiXCR, with one record for every CDR3 protein. The sample consists of approximately 20,000 distinct CDR3 sequences, about a fifth of them appearing once. This chain links TRBV4-3 with TRBJ2-7; TRBD2 might be the D (6 bases). The source is a human donor in good health. Some libraries in this study had Jurkat cell RNA spiked in. The specimen sequenced was naive CD8+ T cells from blood, with Jurkat cell RNA spiked in. Stated subset: FACS-sorted CD8+CD4-CCR7+CD45RA+ naive T cells. The CDR3 DNA follows: TGCGCCAGCAGCCGATTAGCGGTGAGCACCTACGAGCAGTACTTC. It translates to CASSRLAVSTYEQYF.